Listed here are 24 T cell receptor beta chains from one sample, sequenced in a study of shared clonotypes between healthy human individuals. The data were produced by immunoSEQ multiplex PCR, yet TCRdb's version contains in-frame clones alone and is incomplete. Among about 2 million clones, about 95% were seen once, and the ten largest hold around 1%. Naive CD8 cells were CD45RO-negative, positively selected for CCR7, excluding terminally differentiated effector memory CD45RA+ cells. Sequencing used naive CD8+ T cells sorted from blood. The receptor set was obtained from a man in his late teens or twenties in good health.

The rearrangement uses TRBV9 and TRBJ2-1, with 8 bases aligning to TRBD2. The V segment lost 0 bases and the J segment 7 bases; nucleotides outside the gene matches: 6. This CDR3 has 15 amino acids. Germline lookup yields CDR1 SGDLS and CDR2 YYNGEE. CDR3 bases: TGTGCCAGCAGCGTAGGGGGCGGGAGGAATAATGAGCAGTTCTTC. As protein: CASSVGGGRNNEQFF.

The gene calls are TRBV7-2 and TRBJ2-5, with D perhaps matching TRBD2 (6 bases). The CDR3 has 14 amino acids. CDR1 and CDR2 from the germline V gene are SGHTA and FQGNSA. The V end was cut by 2 bases, the J end by 2 bases, with 9 bases between. The CDR3 region is CASSLREAQETQYF. CDR3 in DNA: TGTGCCAGCAGCTTAAGGGAGGCTCAAGAGACCCAGTACTTC.

V usage is TRBV10-3 and J usage is TRBJ2-1, with D perhaps matching TRBD2 (5 bases). V was pared by 0 bases and J by 3 bases, with 15 bases between. Per germline, CDR1 ENHRY and CDR2 SYGVKD. The CDR3 sequence is 17 residues long. The CDR3 loop is CAISESEAVAGYNEQFF. The CDR3 coding sequence is TGTGCCATCAGTGAGTCGGAGGCAGTTGCCGGCTACAATGAGCAGTTCTTC.

As regards this clone: Other DNA sequences of this sample code for an identical CDR3. The V call is TRBV6-5, the J call TRBJ2-7; no clear D. Trimming left V 4 bases short and J 0 bases short, with 7 bases between. Germline CDR1 and CDR2: MNHEY and SVGAGI. The CDR3 consists of 13 residues. As DNA, the CDR3 is TGTGCCAGCAGTTTTGGTATCTCCTACGAGCAGTACTTC. It specifies CASSFGISYEQYF.

The V call is TRBV10-3, the J call TRBJ2-7; D gene unclear. The CDR3 loop spans 14 amino acids. V was pared by 3 bases and J by 2 bases, with 11 bases between. Germline-derived CDR1 and CDR2 are ENHRY and SYGVKD. CDR3 DNA sequence: TGTGCCATCAGTGAAGGGCAAAAAACCTACGAGCAGTACTTC. Translating it yields CAISEGQKTYEQYF.

This rearrangement joins TRBV11-2 to TRBJ1-1, with 9 bases matching TRBD1. The germline V gene has CDR1 SGHAT and CDR2 FQNNGV. The CDR3 sequence is 13 residues long. J gave up 5 bases and V 5 bases, and 3 bases lay outside the gene matches. The CDR3 coding sequence is TGTGCCAGCAGCGGGGACAGGGCTACTGAAGCTTTCTTT. This gives the protein CASSGDRATEAFF.

The chain has TRBV5-1 and TRBJ2-7; D uncertain. The length of the CDR3 is 16 residues. V lost 0 bases, J lost 4 bases, and 17 bases lay in between. CDR1 is SGHRS and CDR2 is YFSETQ in the germline V gene. In DNA form, the CDR3 reads TGCGCCAGCAGCTTGGCCGGGTCGGCTACGTGGTACGAGCAGTACTTC. It is translated as CASSLAGSATWYEQYF.

The V gene is TRBV12-5, the J gene TRBJ1-1; 8 bases line up with TRBD1. The CDR3 has 20 residues. Per germline, CDR1 LGHNT and CDR2 FRNRAP. V lost 3 bases, J lost 5 bases, and 23 bases stayed unmatched. In nucleotides, the CDR3 is TGTGCTAGTGGTTTAATAACCCCCGATGGACAGGGAAGATTGGGGACTGAAGCTTTCTTT. Protein sequence: CASGLITPDGQGRLGTEAFF.

The chain joins TRBV2 to TRBJ1-2; 7 nucleotides match TRBD1. Germline lookup yields CDR1 SNHLY and CDR2 FYNNEI. The trim removed 10 bases at V and 3 bases at J, leaving 5 bases unmatched. The CDR3 length is 12 residues. CDR3 DNA sequence: TGTGCCACCAAAGGGACAGACTATGGCTACACCTTC. Translating it yields CATKGTDYGYTF.

The chain has TRBV28 and TRBJ2-3, with 12 bases matching TRBD2. V shed 7 bases and J 2 bases; nucleotides not matched to a gene: 10. Germline V gives CDR1 MDHEN, CDR2 SYDVKM. This CDR3 has 17 residues. CDR3 DNA: TGTGCCAGCACCGGGACTAGCGGGCGTCCCCTCACAGATACGCAGTATTTT. Translation: CASTGTSGRPLTDTQYF.

CDR3 coding DNA: TGCGCCAGCAGCTTCGTGACTAGCGGGGAGGAGACCCAGTACTTC. It codes for CASSFVTSGEETQYF. The chain combines TRBV5-1 with TRBJ2-5; the match to TRBD2 covers 11 bases. This CDR3 has 15 residues. CDR1 is SGHRS and CDR2 is YFSETQ in the germline V gene. V trimming: 2 bases; J trimming: 5 bases; junction bases outside the gene matches: 5.

The chain links TRBV5-3 to TRBJ2-5; D is uncertain. TRBV5-3 is flagged as an ORF with uncertain function. Trimming removed 7 bases at V and 4 bases at J, with 14 bases between. The CDR3 sequence is 13 residues long. The chain's CDR3 is CARLGRLGETQYF. CDR3 bases: TGTGCCAGACTAGGAAGGTTGGGAGAGACCCAGTACTTC.

V gene TRBV6-1 combines with J gene TRBJ2-7; 7 bases are a match to TRBD1. With 4 bases clipped from V and 0 bases from J, the junction kept 6 bases outside the gene matches. CDR1 and CDR2 from the germline V gene are MNHNS and SASEGT. The CDR3 has 15 amino acids. This CDR3 reads CASSADRLGSYEQYF. The CDR3, as DNA: TGTGCCAGCAGTGCGGACAGGCTTGGCTCCTACGAGCAGTACTTC.

The chain has TRBV2 and TRBJ1-2, with 7 nucleotides matching TRBD1. Germline V lookup: CDR1 SNHLY, CDR2 FYNNEI. The CDR3 has 15 residues. With V trimmed by 2 bases and J by 4 bases, 7 bases remained unmatched. CDR3 sequence: CASSETRTGTYGYTF. Here the CDR3 DNA reads TGTGCCAGCAGTGAAACGAGGACAGGCACCTATGGCTACACCTTC.

This clone occurred once. The rearrangement joins TRBV11-2 to TRBJ2-7, with 10 bases identical to TRBD2. Germline loops: CDR1 SGHAT, CDR2 FQNNGV. V lost 3 bases and J lost 3; bases outside the gene matches: 8. The CDR3 consists of 16 residues. The chain's CDR3 is CASSLTSGFEFYEQYF. The CDR3 nucleotides read TGTGCCAGCAGCTTGACTAGCGGGTTTGAATTCTACGAGCAGTACTTC.

The chain recombines TRBV6-5 with TRBJ2-7, with 7 bases identical to TRBD2. This CDR3 spans 14 amino acids. Germline V lookup: CDR1 MNHEY, CDR2 SVGAGI. The ends lost 0 bases at V and 9 bases at J; junction bases unmatched: 8. CDR3 nucleotide sequence: TGTGCCAGCAGTTACTCCGGTGAGGCTAGCGGGCAGTACTTC. It encodes CASSYSGEASGQYF.

The V and J genes are TRBV5-4 and TRBJ2-7; the D is unclear. The V end lost 0 bases, the J end lost 1 base, and 20 bases lay between the germline ends. The CDR3 is made up of 18 amino acids. Germline V gene data show CDR1 as SGHNT and CDR2 as YYREEE (reference sequence). CDR3 sequence (DNA): TGTGCCAGCAGCTTGGCCTTGGATTTTCAGTTTCCTTCCTACGAGCAGTACTTC. Protein sequence: CASSLALDFQFPSYEQYF.

The chain has TRBV4-1 and TRBJ1-4; the match to TRBD1 covers 8 bases. CDR3 length: 17 residues. The junction had 12 bases not matched to a gene; V was cut back by 1 base and J by 8 bases. Germline CDR1 MGHRA, CDR2 YSYEKL. The CDR3 sequence is CASSQVPPQGAMEKLFF. The CDR3 nucleotides read TGCGCCAGCAGCCAAGTTCCCCCGCAGGGGGCGATGGAAAAACTGTTTTTT.

The chain links TRBV2 to TRBJ1-5; the D is unclear. Germline V gene lookup returns CDR1 SNHLY and CDR2 FYNNEI. There are 15 residues in the CDR3. Trimming removed 2 bases from V and 4 bases from J, with 12 bases in between. The CDR3 sequence is CASSESLPENQPQHF. In nucleotides, the CDR3 is TGTGCCAGCAGTGAAAGTTTACCGGAGAATCAGCCCCAGCATTTT.

This chain uses TRBV2 with TRBJ2-1; possibly TRBD1 for D (5 bases). Deletions cut 0 bases from V and 4 bases from J, with 19 bases between. CDR3 size: 18 residues. Germline CDR1 reads SNHLY; CDR2 reads FYNNEI. CDR3 sequence reads: CASSEALEQGYSYNEQFF. In DNA form, the CDR3 reads TGTGCCAGCAGTGAAGCGCTTGAGCAGGGCTATTCTTACAATGAGCAGTTCTTC.

The chain has TRBV4-1 and TRBJ2-7; 10 bases are a match to TRBD2. V trimming: 0 bases; J trimming: 1 base; junction bases outside the gene matches: 3. This CDR3 has 16 residues. Germline CDR1 is MGHRA and CDR2 is YSYEKL. DNA for the CDR3: TGCGCCAGCAGCCAAGATACGGGACTAGCGTCCTACGAGCAGTACTTC. It translates to CASSQDTGLASYEQYF.

The chain uses TRBV27 and TRBJ2-5, with 12 bases aligning to TRBD2. With V trimmed by 3 bases and J by 4 bases, 3 bases remained unmatched. CDR1 is MNHEY and CDR2 is SMNVEV in the germline V gene (reference sequence). The CDR3 consists of 15 residues. CDR3 nucleotides: TGTGCCAGCAGTTTCACACTAGCGGGAGGAGAGACCCAGTACTTC. Amino acid sequence: CASSFTLAGGETQYF.

The rearrangement joins TRBV28 to TRBJ1-5; D ambiguous. This CDR3 comprises 15 residues. CDR1 and CDR2 from the germline V gene are MDHEN and SYDVKM. Trimming cost V 8 bases and J 0 bases, with 14 bases left between them. The DNA for the CDR3 is TGTGCCAGCTACTCTCGGTTTTATAGCAATCAGCCCCAGCATTTT. Its protein is CASYSRFYSNQPQHF. The entire variable domain, with the rest obtained from reference TRBV28 and TRBJ1-5, is as follows: DVKVTQSSRYLVKRTGEKVFLECVQDMDHENMFWYRQDPGLGLRLIYFSYDVKMKEKGDIPEGYSVSREKKERFSLILESASTNQTSMYLCASYSRFYSNQPQHFGDGTRLSIL.

The CDR3 coding sequence is TGTGCCAGCAAGCAATGGATGGGGCAAGAGACCCAGTACTTC. It translates to CASKQWMGQETQYF. The chain recombines TRBV27 with TRBJ2-5; D gene uncertain. Germline CDR1 MNHEY, CDR2 SMNVEV (reference sequence). Between the trimmed V and J ends, which lost 7 bases and 2 bases, there was a span of 14 bases. CDR3 length equals 14 residues.